This entry describes one T cell receptor beta chain. What it recognizes is unknown. Other DNA sequences from this sample encode an identical CDR3 as well. A split of CD4+ cells into CD45RA+ naive and CD45RA-negative memory subsets was performed. The protocol was immunoSEQ multiplex PCR, while the TCRdb copy is restricted to in-frame clones and leaves out a portion. This sample yields approximately 2,000,000 clones, of which 92% are seen a single time; about 0.36% belongs to the top ten. The data were obtained in a study of shared clonotypes between healthy human individuals. Across the study: For every donor, three CD4 naive, three CD4 memory, two CD8 naive and one CD8 memory plates were used. Overall study findings and caveats: Large sequencing depth failed to make sorted-subset sequencing complete, rarefaction showed.

Deletions cut 7 bases from V and 7 bases from J, with 16 bases between. CDR3 length: 13 amino acids. Germline values: CDR1 MDHEN, CDR2 SYDVKM. This receptor was taken from a man between 18 and 29 years old in good health. Some clones in this sample may be carry-over from other donors' samples. The material sequenced was naive CD4+ T cells from PBMCs. Sample subset: CD45RA+ positively selected. This chain uses TRBV28 with TRBJ1-2, with D maybe TRBD1 (5 bases). CDR3 DNA sequence: TGTGCCAGCACATGGGGGGGTTCGGGTGGCTACACCTTC. Translating it yields CASTWGGSGGYTF.